The next 15 T cell receptor beta chains were all read from a single sample in a study of blood T cell repertoires in COVID-19 (dated by TCRdb to between 2020 and 2021). The library was made by the immunoSEQ multiplex PCR assay. As stored in TCRdb, this immuneACCESS dataset retains in-frame rearrangements with V and J assigned. A fraction of the clones does not appear; measured against another copy, unresolved V genes explain less than half of the discrepancy, and the remainder lacks a known reason. In all, the sample holds 310,000 or so clones, and almost 90% of those were seen once. The ten most abundant clones make up approximately 10% of the sample. Sequencing was carried out using peripheral blood. The receptors derive from a woman aged 25 to 39 with COVID-19, enrolled during active disease.

V usage is TRBV5-1 and J usage is TRBJ2-2; 8 bases align to TRBD1. V gave up 4 bases and J gave up 0 bases; unmatched junction bases: 5. This CDR3 spans 16 amino acids. Germline CDR1 is SGHRS and CDR2 is YFSETQ. DNA of the CDR3: TGCGCCAGCAGCGACCGGACAGGGACGAACACCGGGGAGCTGTTTTTT. Its protein product is CASSDRTGTNTGELFF. Drawing the rest from reference TRBV5-1 and TRBJ2-2, the complete variable domain is KAGVTQTPRYLIKTRGQQVTLSCSPISGHRSVSWYQQTPGQGLQFLFEYFSETQRNKGNFPGRFSGRQFSNSRSEMNVSTLELGDSALYLCASSDRTGTNTGELFFGEGSRLTVL.

The rearrangement links TRBV10-3 to TRBJ2-3; 9 bases align to TRBD2. Germline-derived CDR1 and CDR2 are ENHRY and SYGVKD. Trimming cost V 8 bases and J 2 bases; bases outside gene matches: 5. CDR3 length equals 14 residues. This CDR3 reads CAIGLAGDTDTQYF. Here the CDR3 DNA reads TGTGCCATCGGCTTAGCGGGAGACACAGATACGCAGTATTTT.

CDR3 in DNA: TGTGCCAGCAGTTCGACAGTAACTAATTCACCCCTCCACTTT. Protein product: CASSSTVTNSPLHF. The V gene is TRBV28, the J gene TRBJ1-6, with D perhaps matching TRBD1 (5 bases). CDR1 is MDHEN, CDR2 SYDVKM, per germline. The ends were cut back, 4 bases at V and 6 bases at J, with 10 bases in the middle. The CDR3 runs 14 residues.

This chain connects TRBV19 to TRBJ2-7; D possibly corresponds to TRBD2 (5 bases). Germline loops: CDR1 LNHDA, CDR2 SQIVND (reference sequence). V shed 6 bases and J shed 6 bases, with 12 bases lying between them. The CDR3 loop spans 12 amino acids. Here the CDR3 DNA reads TGTGCCAGTAGCCCAGGAGGTTCCGAGCAGTACTTC. Its protein product is CASSPGGSEQYF.

This clone has a single count. The CDR3 spells CASSMGQGNIQYF. The CDR3 coding sequence is TGTGCCAGTAGTATGGGACAGGGGAACATTCAGTACTTC. The genes are TRBV19 and TRBJ2-4; TRBD1 aligns across 10 bases. The CDR3 is 13 amino acids. Germline V gene data show CDR1 as LNHDA and CDR2 as SQIVND (reference sequence). J lost 7 bases, V lost 3 bases, and 0 bases had no gene match.

V usage is TRBV5-1 and J usage is TRBJ2-1; 14 bases are shared with TRBD2. The CDR3 is 16 residues long. Trimming at V came to 3 bases and at J to 7 bases, leaving 6 bases not matched to a gene. CDR1 and CDR2 (germline): SGHRS, YFSETQ. The CDR3: CASSSGTSGRGNEQFF. CDR3 DNA sequence: TGCGCCAGCAGCTCGGGGACTAGCGGGAGAGGGAATGAGCAGTTCTTC. Combining the CDR3 with reference TRBV5-1 and TRBJ2-1 gives the whole variable domain KAGVTQTPRYLIKTRGQQVTLSCSPISGHRSVSWYQQTPGQGLQFLFEYFSETQRNKGNFPGRFSGRQFSNSRSEMNVSTLELGDSALYLCASSSGTSGRGNEQFFGPGTRLTVL.

V and J are TRBV9 and TRBJ1-5; D gene uncertain. Germline CDR1 is SGDLS and CDR2 is YYNGEE. Trimming took off 4 bases at V and 1 base at J, with 9 bases between the two ends. The CDR3 length is 14 residues. CDR3 protein: CASSRTESNQPQHF. The CDR3 nucleotides are TGTGCCAGCAGCCGTACGGAGAGCAATCAGCCCCAGCATTTT.

The CDR3 region is CASSIQLAGSYEQYF. DNA for the CDR3: TGTGCCAGTAGTATACAGCTAGCGGGCTCCTACGAGCAGTACTTC. The chain joins TRBV19 to TRBJ2-7, with 8 bases aligning to TRBD2. With V trimmed by 2 bases and J by 0 bases, 3 bases remained unmatched. Germline lookup yields CDR1 LNHDA and CDR2 SQIVND (reference sequence). This CDR3 has 15 amino acids.

This rearrangement joins TRBV4-3 to TRBJ1-2; D remains ambiguous. Germline V gene lookup returns CDR1 LGHNA and CDR2 YSLEER. Trimming left V 0 bases short and J 4 bases short, with 12 bases between. The CDR3 has 15 residues. The CDR3 spells CASSQENSISYGYTF. CDR3 in DNA: TGCGCCAGCAGCCAAGAGAACAGCATTAGCTATGGCTACACCTTC.

The J gene is TRBJ2-1, the V gene TRBV7-9; 11 nucleotides align to TRBD1. V lost 9 bases to trimming and J lost 3 bases; unmatched junction nucleotides: 7. CDR1 is SEHNR, CDR2 FQNEAQ, per germline (reference sequence). The CDR3 has 15 residues. CDR3 DNA: TGTGCCAGTTCGAGGGACAGGGGGAACTACAATGAGCAGTTCTTC. This gives the protein CASSRDRGNYNEQFF. The full variable domain, completed using reference TRBV7-9 and TRBJ2-1, is DTGVSQNPRHKITKRGQNVTFRCDPISEHNRLYWYRQTLGQGPEFLTYFQNEAQLEKSRLLSDRFSAERPKGSFSTLEIQRTEQGDSAMYLCASSRDRGNYNEQFFGPGTRLTVL.

The chain links TRBV28 to TRBJ1-3, with D tentatively TRBD1 (6 bases). CDR1 and CDR2 from the germline V gene are MDHEN and SYDVKM. Trimming removed 6 bases from V and 2 bases from J, with 20 bases in between. The CDR3 length is 17 residues. Here the CDR3 DNA reads TGTGCCAGCAGACCCGCCGACGGGGGGCCAACTGGAAACACCATATATTTT. This translates into CASRPADGGPTGNTIYF. Supplemented by reference TRBV28 and TRBJ1-3, the full variable domain reads DVKVTQSSRYLVKRTGEKVFLECVQDMDHENMFWYRQDPGLGLRLIYFSYDVKMKEKGDIPEGYSVSREKKERFSLILESASTNQTSMYLCASRPADGGPTGNTIYFGEGSWLTVV.

V and J are TRBV6-1 and TRBJ2-3; D is possibly TRBD1 (5 bases). V lost 3 bases, J lost 4 bases, and 17 bases lay in between. Germline values: CDR1 MNHNS, CDR2 SASEGT. CDR3 length: 16 residues. In DNA, the CDR3 is TGTGCCAGCAGTGAGATTGCTCCAGGGTGGTCAGATACGCAGTATTTT. The encoded protein is CASSEIAPGWSDTQYF.

J is TRBJ2-7 and V is TRBV28; 10 nucleotides match TRBD1. The CDR3 totals 13 residues. Germline V lookup: CDR1 MDHEN, CDR2 SYDVKM. Trimming cost V 6 bases and J 6 bases; bases outside gene matches: 5. CDR3 protein: CASSSGQGFEQYF. The CDR3 DNA is TGTGCCAGCAGCTCGGGACAGGGGTTCGAGCAGTACTTC.

This clone came up once. The chain has TRBV6-5 and TRBJ1-2, with 12 bases that match TRBD1. From germline, CDR1 is MNHEY and CDR2 SVGAGI. There are 15 residues in the CDR3. Trimming cost V 8 bases and J 3 bases; bases outside gene matches: 7. Written as DNA, the CDR3 is TGTGCCAGCCGGGACAGGGGGCGCGGGTACTATGGCTACACCTTC. Translating it yields CASRDRGRGYYGYTF.

The chain couples TRBV9 to TRBJ2-1, with 14 nucleotides matching TRBD2. Unmatched junction bases numbered 2, after V lost 0 bases and J lost 3 bases. The CDR3 is 17 residues long. Per the germline V gene, CDR1 is SGDLS and CDR2 is YYNGEE. Written as DNA, the CDR3 is TGTGCCAGCAGCGTAGAGGGACTAGCGGGGGACTACAATGAGCAGTTCTTC. Its protein is CASSVEGLAGDYNEQFF.